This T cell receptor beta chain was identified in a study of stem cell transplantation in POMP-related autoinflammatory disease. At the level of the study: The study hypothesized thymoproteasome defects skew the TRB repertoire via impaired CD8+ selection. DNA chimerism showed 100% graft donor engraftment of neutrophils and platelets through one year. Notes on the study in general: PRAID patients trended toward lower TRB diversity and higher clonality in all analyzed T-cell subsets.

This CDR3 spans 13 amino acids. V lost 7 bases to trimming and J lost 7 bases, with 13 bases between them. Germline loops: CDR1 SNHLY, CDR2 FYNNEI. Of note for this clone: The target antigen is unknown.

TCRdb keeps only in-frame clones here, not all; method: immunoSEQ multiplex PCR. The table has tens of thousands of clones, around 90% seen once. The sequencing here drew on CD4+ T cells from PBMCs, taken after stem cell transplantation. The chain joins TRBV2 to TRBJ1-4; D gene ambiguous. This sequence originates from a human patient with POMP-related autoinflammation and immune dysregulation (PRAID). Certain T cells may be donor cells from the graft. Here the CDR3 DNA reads TGTGCCAGCATGGAAGGTGGGGTTGAAAAACTGTTTTTT. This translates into CASMEGGVEKLFF. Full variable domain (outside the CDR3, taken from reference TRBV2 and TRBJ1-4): EPEVTQTPSHQVTQMGQEVILRCVPISNHLYFYWYRQILGQKVEFLVSFYNNEISEKSEIFDDQFSVERPDGSNFTLKIRSTKLEDSAMYFCASMEGGVEKLFFGSGTQLSVL.